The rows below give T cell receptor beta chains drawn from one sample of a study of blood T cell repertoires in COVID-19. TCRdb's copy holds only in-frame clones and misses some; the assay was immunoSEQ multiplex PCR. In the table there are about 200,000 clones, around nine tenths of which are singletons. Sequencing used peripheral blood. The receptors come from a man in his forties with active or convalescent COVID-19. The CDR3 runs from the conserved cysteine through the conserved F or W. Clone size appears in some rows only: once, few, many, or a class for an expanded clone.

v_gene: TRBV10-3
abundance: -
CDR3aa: CAISEGGVPEAFF

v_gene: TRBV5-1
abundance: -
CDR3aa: CASSFFRTWRNEQFF

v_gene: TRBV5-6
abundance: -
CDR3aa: CASSLSDRNTEAFF

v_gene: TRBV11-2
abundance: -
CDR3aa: CASSLDFGNEQYF

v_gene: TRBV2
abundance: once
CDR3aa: CASRKLTGTGELFF

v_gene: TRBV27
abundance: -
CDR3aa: CASSLAGVAEKLFF

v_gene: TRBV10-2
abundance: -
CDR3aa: CASSEAGYSPLHF

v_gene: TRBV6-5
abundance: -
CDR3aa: CASRRTADGNTIYF

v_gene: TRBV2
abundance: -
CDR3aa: CASSEVLMRDWINEKLFF

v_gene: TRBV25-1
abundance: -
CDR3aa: CASSRDTEAFF

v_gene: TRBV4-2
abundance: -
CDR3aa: CASSQDPAGDEQFF

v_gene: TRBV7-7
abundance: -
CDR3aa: CASQRTSGGEQFF

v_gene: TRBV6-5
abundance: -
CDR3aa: CASSYGQGGGNTIYF

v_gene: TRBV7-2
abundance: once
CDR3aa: CASSETGQPNTEAFF

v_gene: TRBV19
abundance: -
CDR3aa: CASSVDRGSGNTIYF

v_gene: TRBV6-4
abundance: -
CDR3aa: CASKLPSKEKQGMGCDEQFF

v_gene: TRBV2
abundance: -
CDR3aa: CASSERQGAMNTEAFF

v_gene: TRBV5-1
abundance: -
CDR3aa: CASSLEQGFRTEAFF

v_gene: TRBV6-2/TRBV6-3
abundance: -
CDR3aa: CASSSSAGNSPLHF

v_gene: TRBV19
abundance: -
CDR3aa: CASSISPGLGRTETQYF

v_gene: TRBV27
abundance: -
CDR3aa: CASSLLQSNQPQHF

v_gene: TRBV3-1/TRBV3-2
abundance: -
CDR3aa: CASSQGVLVGQPQHF

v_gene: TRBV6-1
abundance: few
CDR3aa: CASSEGGLRSYNEQFF

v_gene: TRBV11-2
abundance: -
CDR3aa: CASSPGQGVETQYF

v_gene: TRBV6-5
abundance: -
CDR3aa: CASSYTGDRAGNTIYF